This passage covers 3 T cell receptor beta chains from one sample sequenced in a study of Tregs in tolerant kidney transplant recipients. Only in-frame clones appear in the TCRdb table, and some are missing; sequencing was by immunoSEQ multiplex PCR. The table includes 25,000 to 35,000 clones, 82% detected once. These receptors have no identified antigens. The source material was Tregs from blood cultured with allogeneic cells. Receptor source: a human donor in good health.

The count of this clone is one. V and J are TRBV27 and TRBJ2-7; 7 positions match TRBD2. V was pared by 6 bases and J by 0 bases, with 5 bases of the junction left unmatched. Germline CDR1 reads MNHEY; CDR2 reads SMNVEV (reference sequence). The length of the CDR3 is 14 residues. Here the CDR3 reads CASRRGTGSYEQYF. The CDR3 bases are TGTGCCAGCAGGCGGGGGACTGGCTCCTACGAGCAGTACTTC.

V gene TRBV5-6 combines with J gene TRBJ1-2; possibly TRBD1 for D (6 bases). V was shortened by 3 bases and J by 9 bases, with 18 bases between the two germline ends. The CDR3 is 14 amino acids. Germline-derived CDR1 and CDR2 are SGHDT and YYEEEE. The CDR3 reads CASSSSPVGGSYTF. CDR3 coding DNA: TGTGCCAGCAGCTCTAGTCCCGTGGGGGGCAGCTACACCTTC.

The V call is TRBV7-2, the J call TRBJ2-7, with TRBD1 matching over 10 bases. The CDR3 spans 14 residues. The V gene end was trimmed by 3 bases and the J gene end by 7 bases; junction bases not matched to a gene: 6. CDR1 SGHTA and CDR2 FQGNSA come from the germline V gene. The DNA for the CDR3 is TGTGCCAGCAGCTTCTGGGACAGGGGACGTGAGCAGTACTTC. It specifies CASSFWDRGREQYF.